The 13 T cell receptor beta chains below were found in one sample sequenced in a study of T-cell reconstitution after alpha-beta-depleted transplantation in children listed by TCRdb under 2016. Libraries came from PCR. TCRdb records Illumina HiSeq 2500 as the sequencer. TCR libraries were prepared with molecular barcoding, using unique molecular identifiers to normalize TCRbeta repertoire quantification. TCRdb trimmed public reads at Q25 via fastp, called clones via MiXCR and kept in-frame beta chains. When rows share a CDR3 protein, they turn into one entry using the most common DNA and genes. The sample table shows hundreds of thousands of distinct CDR3 sequences, and roughly 17% are seen once. The ten largest clones add up to 0.8% to 1.1% of the sample. The sample in question was PBMCs from the stem cell graft donor, obtained from the stem cell graft. These receptors were obtained from a human donor who donated a stem cell graft to a child with acute myeloid leukemia.

This clonotype was picked up a small number of times. The rearrangement links TRBV11-2 to TRBJ2-5, with 7 bases that match TRBD1. Germline trimming cut 2 bases from V and 5 bases from J; bases unmatched to any gene: 8. Per germline, CDR1 SGHAT and CDR2 FQNNGV. CDR3 length: 15 residues. This CDR3 reads CASSLRRRGMETQYF. CDR3 DNA sequence: TGTGCCAGCAGCTTAAGGCGCAGGGGGATGGAGACCCAGTACTTC.

The chain carries TRBV6-2 or TRBV6-3 and TRBJ1-1; unclear D gene. This CDR3 spans 15 amino acids. CDR1 and CDR2 (germline): MNHEY, SVGEGT. With 5 bases removed from V and 1 base from J, the gap between germline ends came to 14 bases. The CDR3 DNA reads as TGTGCCAGCAGTAAACAAGGTCATAAGAACACTGAAGCTTTCTTT. Encoded protein: CASSKQGHKNTEAFF.

The sample holds many counts of this clonotype. This rearrangement joins TRBV20-1 to TRBJ1-1, with D possibly TRBD1 on 5 matching bases. Trimming removed 3 bases at V and 0 bases at J, with 8 bases between. CDR3 length equals 13 residues. Looked up from germline, CDR1 is DFQATT and CDR2 is SNEGSKA (reference sequence). The DNA of the CDR3 is TGCAGTGCTAGTGTAGGGGTGAACACTGAAGCTTTCTTT. Translating gives CSASVGVNTEAFF.

This clonotype was observed many times. J is TRBJ2-2 and V is TRBV20-1; 9 nucleotides line up with TRBD1. V lost 6 bases, J lost 2 bases, and 7 bases stayed unmatched. In germline, CDR1 is DFQATT, CDR2 SNEGSKA (reference sequence). The CDR3 consists of 15 residues. CDR3 sequence: CSALMGQGNTGELFF. The CDR3 DNA is TGCAGTGCCCTAATGGGACAGGGTAACACCGGGGAGCTGTTTTTT.

The V and J genes are TRBV5-4 and TRBJ2-3; tentative D call: TRBD1 (6 bases). The CDR3 covers 19 residues. The ends were cut back, 0 bases at V and 2 bases at J, with 22 bases in the middle. Germline CDR1 SGHNT, CDR2 YYREEE (reference sequence). The CDR3, as DNA: TGTGCCAGCAGCTTGGTTCGGGACACCACCTCCTTTATCACAGATACGCAGTATTTT. It codes for CASSLVRDTTSFITDTQYF. Full variable domain (remainder filled in from reference TRBV5-4 and TRBJ2-3): ETGVTQSPTHLIKTRGQQVTLRCSSQSGHNTVSWYQQALGQGPQFIFQYYREEENGRGNFPPRFSGLQFPNYSSELNVNALELDDSALYLCASSLVRDTTSFITDTQYFGPGTRLTVL.

The rearrangement joins TRBV12-3 or TRBV12-4 to TRBJ2-5; 12 nucleotides agree with TRBD2. This CDR3 contains 15 residues. Germline trimming cut 5 bases from V and 0 bases from J; bases unmatched to any gene: 1. The CDR3 DNA follows: TGTGCCAGCAGTCGGACTAGCGGGGACCAAGAGACCCAGTACTTC. It translates to CASSRTSGDQETQYF.

A few counts support this clonotype. CDR3 nucleotide sequence: TGTGCCAGCTCACCTAGTACCGGCAGGGATACGCAGTATTTT. It is translated as CASSPSTGRDTQYF. J is TRBJ2-3 and V is TRBV18; D is ambiguous. This CDR3 has 14 amino acids. CDR1 is KGHSH, CDR2 LQKENI, per germline. The V end was cut by 3 bases, the J end by 6 bases, with 13 bases between.

This clonotype was counted at least ten times. The junction does not match germline at one end; this may be a read error. The chain links TRBV20-1 to TRBJ2-5; TRBD1 matches 10 bases. From germline, CDR1 is DFQATT and CDR2 SNEGSKA (reference sequence). CDR3 length: 11 residues. The chain's CDR3 is CSARGLGQGHF. In nucleotides, the CDR3 is TGCAGTGCTAGAGGTTTGGGACAGGGGCACTTC.

This clonotype was seen a handful of times. The chain employs TRBV7-9 and TRBJ1-2; TRBD1 matches at 10 bases. The CDR3 covers 16 residues. Germline V CDR1 and CDR2: SEHNR, FQNEAQ (reference sequence). The V and J ends lost 1 base and 7 bases, in that order; junction bases with no gene match: 9. CDR3 residues: CASSLVTGGFVSGYTF. CDR3 nucleotide sequence: TGTGCCAGCAGCTTAGTGACAGGGGGCTTCGTTAGTGGCTACACCTTC.

The sample holds many counts of this clonotype. V is TRBV29-1 and J is TRBJ2-1, with 10 bases aligning to TRBD2. V gave up 2 bases and J gave up 6 bases; unmatched junction bases: 10. This CDR3 region has 16 residues. CDR1 and CDR2 (germline): SQVTM, ANQGSEA. In DNA form, the CDR3 reads TGCAGCGTTGAAAGGAGCGGGGGGGCCGGCGGCAATGAGCAGTTCTTC. It codes for CSVERSGGAGGNEQFF.

The V call is TRBV7-9, the J call TRBJ2-1; 12 bases map to TRBD2. From germline, CDR1 is SEHNR and CDR2 FQNEAQ (reference sequence). V dropped 11 bases and J dropped 10; count of bases not matched to a gene: 9. This CDR3 spans 13 amino acids. CDR3 nucleotides: TGTGCCTGCACTAGCGGGGGGTTCCCGGAGCAGTTCTTC. Amino acids: CACTSGGFPEQFF.

This clonotype was detected ten times or more. The chain couples TRBV29-1 to TRBJ2-1, with D unclear. Germline CDR1 reads SQVTM; CDR2 reads ANQGSEA. V dropped 1 base and J dropped 4 bases, with 5 bases sitting between them. The CDR3 runs 12 residues. The DNA for the CDR3 is TGCAGCGTTGAAGGCGCTTACAATGAGCAGTTCTTC. Protein product: CSVEGAYNEQFF.

This clonotype was observed many times. The V call is TRBV10-3, the J call TRBJ1-1, with D unresolved. The CDR3 sequence is 12 residues long. Germline CDR1 and CDR2: ENHRY and SYGVKD. Trimming pared 6 bases from V and 0 bases from J, leaving 5 bases between. CDR3 sequence (DNA): TGTGCCATCAGGACACTGAACACTGAAGCTTTCTTT. The encoded protein is CAIRTLNTEAFF.